This T cell receptor beta chain originates from a study of blood T cells in healthy people across ages. The study's findings and limits: Per million T cells, TCR beta diversity dropped about linearly as age rose.

This clonotype was detected a few times. Its specificity is not known. With a J-beta primer mix and a sample-barcoded 5' primer, a second PCR ran about 7 to 12 cycles. TCRdb re-derived calls from the 5' RACE reads in MiXCR, one entry per CDR3 protein. Found here are about 780,000 distinct CDR3 sequences, under 80% of them singletons; the top ten hold about a quarter. The CDR3 has 14 residues. Trimming took off 4 bases at V and 0 bases at J, with 11 bases between the two ends. The germline V gene has CDR1 DFQATT and CDR2 SNEGSKA (reference sequence). Sequences were obtained from blood. The rearrangement joins TRBV20-1 to TRBJ2-3; D is ambiguous. This receptor was taken from a man younger than 45 in good health. In DNA form, the CDR3 reads TGCAGTGCTACTCGGACGGCTAGCACAGATACGCAGTATTTT. This sequence encodes CSATRTASTDTQYF.